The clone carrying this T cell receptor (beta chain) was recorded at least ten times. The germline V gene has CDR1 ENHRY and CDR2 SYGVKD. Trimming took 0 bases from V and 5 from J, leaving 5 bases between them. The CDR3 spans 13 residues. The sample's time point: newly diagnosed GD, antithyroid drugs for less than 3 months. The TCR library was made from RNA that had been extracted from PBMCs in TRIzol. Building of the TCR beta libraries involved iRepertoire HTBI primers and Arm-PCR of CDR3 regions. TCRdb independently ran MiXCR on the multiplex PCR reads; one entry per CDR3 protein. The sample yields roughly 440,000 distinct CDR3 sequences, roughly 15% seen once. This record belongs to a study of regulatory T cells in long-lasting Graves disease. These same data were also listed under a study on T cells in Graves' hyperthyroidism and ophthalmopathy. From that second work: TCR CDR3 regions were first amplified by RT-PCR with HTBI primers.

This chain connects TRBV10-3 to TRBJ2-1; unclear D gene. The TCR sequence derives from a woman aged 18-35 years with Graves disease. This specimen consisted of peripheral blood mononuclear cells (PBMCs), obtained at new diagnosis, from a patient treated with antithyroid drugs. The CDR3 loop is CAISESPNNEQFF. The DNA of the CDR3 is TGTGCCATCAGTGAGTCGCCGAACAATGAGCAGTTCTTC.